This TCR beta chain comes out of a study of blood T cell repertoires in COVID-19 (dated by TCRdb to about 2020). At the level of the whole study: Samples covering the acute and convalescent phases of COVID-19 were provided by collaborators in the United States, Italy and Spain. The samples were drawn from the first 160 participants of the ongoing ImmuneRACE study and from 1,254 subjects provided by 6 global collaborators. The repertoires were released in a freely available public database meant as a resource for research on the immune response to SARS-CoV-2. Where available, HLA class I and class II types were obtained from metadata supplied by the sample provider rather than from assay-based typing. Deeply sampled blood TCRbeta repertoires from subjects exposed to, actively infected with, or recovered from COVID-19 were included in the dataset. Sample metadata almost always included a de-identified subject ID, COVID-19 status, age in years and sex. The material from the prospective study consisted of cDNA or gDNA derived from T cells, B-cell-depleted T cells, or PBMCs. Overall results and qualifications from the work: The quantity of clinical and demographic metadata differed by source and by participant and was supplied without curation.

With regard to this clone: Its antigen remains undetermined. Within one base of it there is no much larger clone, and no base qualities were kept.

The collaborating institutions used their own protocols to collect whole blood in K2EDTA tubes. Collaborator samples were shipped for TCRbeta analysis as frozen whole blood, isolated PBMCs, or DNA extracted from either sample type. The immunoSEQ Assay, a bias-controlled multiplex PCR, was used to amplify TCRbeta CDR3 regions from genomic DNA. As for the authors' bioinformatics: Nucleated cell counts per sample were estimated from amplification of reference gene primers within the assay. To quantify the absolute abundance of each unique TCRbeta CDR3 rearrangement, sequence reads were collapsed and filtered. Productive Simpson clonality was computed per sample as the square root of Simpson's diversity index over productive rearrangements. The table was pulled from immuneACCESS by TCRdb, which kept in-frame rearrangements only. Such tables lose some clones; where checked, under half of the loss comes from unresolved V genes, and the rest has no known cause. D and trimming come from the DNA, and the V and J calls and clone size come from that table. The sample yields under 250,000 clones; roughly 80% were counted once. 2% to 3% of the sample is taken by the ten largest.

This TCR came from a woman in her 70s with active or convalescent COVID-19. Material for sequencing was peripheral blood.

The sequence in DNA is TGTGCCAGCAGCGAATCTAGCGGGTACTCCTACGAGCAGTACTTC. Its protein reads: CASSESSGYSYEQYF. The sequence is built from TRBV9 and TRBJ2-7, and 8 bases in between align with TRBD2. In the germline V gene, CDR1 corresponds to SGDLS and CDR2 to YYNGEE. The CDR3 measures 15 amino acids from cysteine to phenylalanine. Left in the record is the CDR3 DNA by itself, 45 bases read in frame from the first base. Relative to germline, V is missing 3 bases and J is missing 0 bases, with 5 bases of the junction outside any gene match. The entire variable domain, with the stretches around the CDR3 drawn from the reference TRBV9 and TRBJ2-7 proteins, is DSGVTQTPKHLITATGQRVTLRCSPRSGDLSVYWYQQSLDQGLQFLIQYYNGEERAKGNILERFSAQQFPDLHSELNLSSLELGDSALYFCASSESSGYSYEQYFGPGTRLTVT.